What follows describes a single TCR beta chain. This clone was counted between two and nine times. Which antigen it targets is not known. The input lacks base qualities; no much larger clone sits a single base away. The data stem from a study of TIL therapy for anti-PD-1-resistant metastatic lung cancer (dated by TCRdb to the early 2020s). Concerning the study at large: Tumors were harvested prior to any PD-1/PD-L1 blockade, after which nivolumab was administered to patients, and lymphodepletion, expanded TIL infusion and IL-2 were given to patients who progressed. Tumor and peripheral blood T cell receptor beta sequencing was used to track clonotypes across tumor, expanded TIL product and serial blood samples. Among the enrolled patients, the median age was approximately 56 years (range about 35-80), and the median tumor PD-L1 proportion score was approximately 5.9%. The cohort was predominantly lung adenocarcinoma, with a handful of EGFR-mutant and two ALK-rearranged tumors, and half of patients were current or former smokers. Across the cohort, whole-exome sequencing showed a median non-synonymous tumor mutation burden of approximately 1.5 mutations per megabase. What the authors observed across the whole study: The cohort was highly selected, including more treatment-naive, never-smoker and oncogene-addicted patients than is typical, which limits generalizability. The study protocol defined all tumor marker inferences as exploratory. The baseline peripheral repertoire was partially replaced by infused TIL clonotypes, which then decayed over months, and persistence showed no apparent association with response.

Trimming costs V 0 bases and J 0 bases, and their ends lie 6 bases apart. Based on the germline V gene, the CDR1 and CDR2 sequences are MNHNS and SASEGT. From cysteine to phenylalanine, the CDR3 is 16 amino acids long. Only the CDR3 portion is preserved as DNA: 48 bases, with reading frame beginning at the first base. TCR beta CDR3 regions were amplified from genomic DNA with the immunoSEQ v3 hsTCRB kit using bias-controlled multiplex PCR. An Illumina NextSeq 500 was used to sequence the TCR libraries, reaching 2 million or so read pairs at survey level or about 4.5-6 million at deep level. Regarding the original processing steps: Clonality was reported by immunoSEQ Analyzer software, which also assigned V, D and J genes and filtered out non-productive sequences. Repertoires of infused TIL and blood were compared using productive Simpson clonality and the Morisita overlap index of productive TRB rearrangements. Absolute clonotype counts in blood were estimated as lymphocyte count times CD3+ fraction times the clone's productive frequency. TCRdb took over this immuneACCESS table, retaining in-frame rearrangements with V and J assigned. Such tables are incomplete; in checked studies, under half of the missing clones stem from an unresolved V gene, and the remainder is unexplained. V and J calls and clone size follow that table, whereas D and trimming were derived from the DNA. For this sample there are around 21,000 clones; just over 70% appear just once. Clones ranked in the top ten supply approximately 2% of the sample.

The intended sense of this specimen's time point label: pre-treatment sample, taken before nivolumab and TIL therapy. Adults with stage 4 NSCLC were enrolled in a dual-center phase I trial from 2017 to January 2020. Samples came from a single-arm, open-label phase I trial of tumor-infiltrating lymphocyte therapy with nivolumab in advanced non-small cell lung cancer. Blood mononuclear cells were isolated from EDTA tubes by Ficoll gradient and were snap-frozen as pellets, and DNA was extracted with a Qiagen mini-prep kit. Here the sequenced sample was blood, taken at baseline. This chain is built from TRBV6-1 and TRBJ2-6; no D gene is confidently identified. This receptor was taken from a person aged 25 to 79 with non-small cell lung cancer. The CDR3 in this case is CASSEAVNSGANVLTF. The bases read TGTGCCAGCAGTGAAGCGGTAAACTCTGGGGCCAACGTCCTGACTTTC.